The 18 T cell receptor beta chains below were found in one sample sequenced in a study of T cells in Graves' hyperthyroidism and ophthalmopathy. Template material for amplifying TCR beta CDR3 regions consisted of RNA transcripts. Using the HTBI primer set, a first-round RT-PCR was run on the TCR CDR3. TCRdb redid the calling of the multiplex PCR reads with MiXCR, one entry per CDR3 protein. The sample records a few hundred thousand distinct CDR3 sequences, under 20% being singletons. Sequencing was done on a sample of blood. These receptors originate from a woman in her late teens or twenties with Graves' hyperthyroidism.

This clonotype has more than one count but fewer than ten. This may come from a read error, since a much larger clone is one base off. V gene TRBV6-4 combines with J gene TRBJ2-2; D might be TRBD1 (6 bases). This CDR3 has 15 residues. Germline CDR1 reads MRHNA; CDR2 reads SNTAGT. CDR3 protein: CASSDSWTEHGELCF. CDR3 DNA sequence: TGTGCCAGCAGTGACTCGTGGACAGAACACGGGGAGCTGTGTTTT.

Notes on this clonotype: Being one base from a much bigger clone, this may be a read error. The chain joins TRBV13 to TRBJ2-7, with TRBD2 identical over 11 bases. The CDR3 length is 14 residues. CDR1 PRHDT and CDR2 FYEKMQ come from the germline V gene (reference sequence). The DNA of the CDR3 is TGTGCCTGCAGCCTTAGCGGGGGGGCCGACGAGCAGTACTTC. Protein: CACSLSGGADEQYF.

This clonotype was observed many times. This rearrangement joins TRBV10-3 to TRBJ1-1, with 7 positions matching TRBD1. Germline V gives CDR1 ENHRY, CDR2 SYGVKD. Trimming removed 0 bases from V and 0 bases from J; junction bases left unmatched: 4. The CDR3 extends over 16 amino acids. The CDR3 here is CAISESTGFMNTEAFF. The DNA for the CDR3 is TGTGCCATCAGTGAGTCGACAGGGTTCATGAACACTGAAGCTTTCTTT.

This clonotype was picked up many times. The rearrangement links TRBV7-9 to TRBJ2-7; 9 bases align to TRBD1. Trimming cost V 1 base and J 2 bases; bases outside gene matches: 6. There are 16 residues in the CDR3. The V gene's germline CDR1 is SEHNR and CDR2 FQNEAQ (reference sequence). CDR3 sequence (DNA): TGTGCCAGCAGCTTAGTCGACCGGACAGGGGCCTACGAGCAGTACTTC. Amino acids: CASSLVDRTGAYEQYF.

In its sample, this clonotype was seen once. The chain carries TRBV2 and TRBJ2-7; the D gene is possibly TRBD2 (5 bases). In germline, CDR1 is SNHLY, CDR2 FYNNEI. The CDR3 spans 16 residues. The V and J ends lost 7 bases and 0 bases respectively, with 19 bases between them. The CDR3 protein is CASKLDTGGGSYEQYF. Here the CDR3 DNA reads TGTGCCAGCAAACTCGATACCGGAGGAGGCTCCTACGAGCAGTACTTC. Together with reference TRBV2 and TRBJ2-7, the CDR3 gives the full variable domain: EPEVTQTPSHQVTQMGQEVILRCVPISNHLYFYWYRQILGQKVEFLVSFYNNEISEKSEIFDDQFSVERPDGSNFTLKIRSTKLEDSAMYFCASKLDTGGGSYEQYFGPGTRLTVT.

This clonotype was recorded a few times. J is TRBJ2-4 and V is TRBV5-1, with 9 positions matching TRBD1. The V gene's germline CDR1 is SGHRS and CDR2 YFSETQ. The CDR3 loop spans 15 amino acids. The V gene end was trimmed by 3 bases and the J gene end by 7 bases; junction bases not matched to a gene: 8. The CDR3 loop reads CASSWSQGAGNIQYF. As DNA, the CDR3 is TGCGCCAGCAGCTGGTCACAGGGGGCCGGTAACATTCAGTACTTC.

This clonotype was picked up a small number of times. This chain joins TRBV19 and TRBJ2-7, with D perhaps matching TRBD2 (5 bases). CDR1 LNHDA and CDR2 SQIVND come from the germline V gene (reference sequence). V was shortened by 0 bases and J by 5 bases, with 11 bases between the two germline ends. The CDR3 has 14 residues. The CDR3 DNA is TGTGCCAGTAGTATAGATTCGGGGTTCGACGAGCAGTACTTC. This codes for CASSIDSGFDEQYF.

This clonotype was detected many times. V usage is TRBV2 and J usage is TRBJ2-7; perhaps D is TRBD1 or TRBD2 (5 bases each). There are 13 residues in the CDR3. V shed 3 bases and J shed 6 bases, with 12 bases lying between them. Germline CDR1 SNHLY, CDR2 FYNNEI. CDR3 residues: CASSEAGTSEQYF. The CDR3 coding sequence is TGTGCCAGCAGTGAGGCAGGGACGTCCGAGCAGTACTTC.

This clonotype was recorded at least ten times. V and J are TRBV12-3 or TRBV12-4 and TRBJ2-2; D remains ambiguous. V was clipped by 6 bases and J by 7 bases, with 12 bases between them. The CDR3 contains 13 residues. This CDR3 reads CASSPTELGELFF. CDR3 nucleotide sequence: TGTGCCAGCAGCCCGACCGAGCTCGGGGAGCTGTTTTTT.

Regarding this clonotype: A much bigger clone sits one base away, suggesting this may be a read error. The gene calls are TRBV20-1 and TRBJ1-1; 8 bases are shared with TRBD1. With 5 bases clipped from V and 6 bases from J, the junction kept 8 bases outside the gene matches. The CDR3 consists of 13 residues. CDR1 DFQATT and CDR2 SNEGSKA come from the germline V gene (reference sequence). The CDR3 protein is CSAAGQGRPEAFF. Here the CDR3 DNA reads TGCAGTGCTGCCGGACAGGGACGTCCTGAAGCTTTCTTT.

This clonotype showed up many times. V usage is TRBV2 and J usage is TRBJ2-5, with 8 nucleotides matching TRBD1. Per germline, CDR1 SNHLY and CDR2 FYNNEI. This CDR3 contains 17 residues. V shed 3 bases and J 3 bases; nucleotides not matched to a gene: 12. This CDR3 reads CASSEQGASSGKETQYF. In DNA form, the CDR3 reads TGTGCCAGCAGTGAGCAGGGGGCTTCTTCCGGAAAAGAGACCCAGTACTTC.

This clonotype was recorded at least ten times. The chain links TRBV7-8 to TRBJ2-5; weak D call: TRBD2 (5 bases). The CDR3 totals 15 residues. The germline gives CDR1 SGHVS, CDR2 FQNEAQ. V lost 5 bases and J 3 bases, leaving 16 bases between the germline ends. The CDR3 is CASSPLTTQEETQYF. CDR3 sequence (DNA): TGTGCCAGCAGCCCCCTGACTACGCAAGAAGAGACCCAGTACTTC.

V is TRBV28 and J is TRBJ2-2; TRBD1 aligns across 7 bases. The V and J ends lost 5 bases and 6 bases, in that order; junction bases with no gene match: 3. The CDR3 covers 13 residues. Germline V CDR1 and CDR2: MDHEN, SYDVKM. The CDR3 coding sequence is TGTGCCAGCAGTCAAACAGGGGCCGGGGAGCTGTTTTTT. Its protein is CASSQTGAGELFF.

This clonotype was seen ten or more times. The chain couples TRBV30 to TRBJ1-2; 7 nucleotides line up with TRBD1. CDR1 and CDR2 from the germline V gene are GTSNPN and SVGIG (reference sequence). This CDR3 contains 13 residues. The CDR3 sequence is CASEPGTAYGYTF. DNA of the CDR3: TGTGCTTCCGAACCCGGGACAGCCTATGGCTACACCTTC. The whole variable domain, filled in from reference TRBV30 and TRBJ1-2, reads SQTIHQWPATLVQPVGSPLSLECTVEGTSNPNLYWYRQAAGRGLQLLFYSVGIGQISSEVPQNLSASRPQDRQFILSSKKLLLSDSGFYLCASEPGTAYGYTFGSGTRLTVV.

This clonotype was observed many times. The CDR3, as DNA: TGTGCCAGCAGCTTACTCCGCTATGGCTACACCTTC. Translating gives CASSLLRYGYTF. V usage is TRBV7-2 and J usage is TRBJ1-2; D unclear. Germline V gene sequence: CDR1 SGHTA, CDR2 FQGNSA. Trimming pared 2 bases from V and 4 bases from J, leaving 5 bases between. This CDR3 has 12 residues. The complete variable domain, with remaining parts taken from reference TRBV7-2 and TRBJ1-2, reads GAGVSQSPSNKVTEKGKDVELRCDPISGHTALYWYRQSLGQGLEFLIYFQGNSAPDKSGLPSDRFSAERTGGSVSTLTIQRTQQEDSAVYLCASSLLRYGYTFGSGTRLTVV.

The chain carries TRBV5-1 and TRBJ2-7; D is undetermined. The germline V gene encodes CDR1 SGHRS and CDR2 YFSETQ. The CDR3 has 14 amino acids. Trimming stripped 1 base from V and 2 bases from J, with 10 bases between. CDR3 DNA: TGCGCCAGCAGCTTGTTTCCGCCCCCCTACGAGCAGTACTTC. It yields the protein CASSLFPPPYEQYF. Drawing the rest from reference TRBV5-1 and TRBJ2-7, the complete variable domain is KAGVTQTPRYLIKTRGQQVTLSCSPISGHRSVSWYQQTPGQGLQFLFEYFSETQRNKGNFPGRFSGRQFSNSRSEMNVSTLELGDSALYLCASSLFPPPYEQYFGPGTRLTVT.

This clonotype was detected ten times or more. CDR3 nucleotide sequence: TGTGCCAGCAGTTCCGGACAGGCAAACCAAGAGACCCAGTACTTC. Residues: CASSSGQANQETQYF. The chain combines TRBV9 with TRBJ2-5; 7 bases agree with TRBD1. Per the germline V gene, CDR1 is SGDLS and CDR2 is YYNGEE. The length of the CDR3 is 15 residues. Germline trimming cut 5 bases from V and 0 bases from J; bases unmatched to any gene: 7.

Ten or more counts support this clonotype. The chain carries TRBV7-2 and TRBJ1-5, with TRBD1 matching 12 bases. CDR1 SGHTA and CDR2 FQGNSA come from the germline V gene. J was trimmed by 1 base and V by 0 bases; bases with no gene match: 10. This CDR3 comprises 20 residues. The CDR3: CASSLAGGTGGLGSNQPQHF. Here the CDR3 DNA reads TGTGCCAGCAGCTTAGCAGGGGGGACAGGGGGCCTGGGGAGCAATCAGCCCCAGCATTTT.